What follows are 14 T cell receptor beta chains derived from one specimen sequenced in a study of blood T cell repertoires in COVID-19. The method was immunoSEQ multiplex PCR; TCRdb's version includes in-frame clones alone and lacks a portion of them. The profile shows some 180,000 clones, 81% of them singletons. Sequenced sample: peripheral blood. These receptor sequences come from a woman aged 40-49 years with COVID-19, enrolled during active disease.

The chain has TRBV19 and TRBJ2-7, with 7 bases lining up with TRBD1. V gave up 5 bases and J gave up 6 bases; unmatched junction bases: 4. Germline V gene sequence: CDR1 LNHDA, CDR2 SQIVND (reference sequence). This CDR3 has 12 residues. CDR3 coding DNA: TGTGCCAGTAGTCCCCACAGGGGCGAGCAGTACTTC. Its protein product is CASSPHRGEQYF.

The chain couples TRBV4-1 to TRBJ2-1; 8 positions agree with TRBD1. Losses at the gene ends were 1 base for V and 9 bases for J; bases not matched to a gene: 8. Germline V gene sequence: CDR1 MGHRA, CDR2 YSYEKL. The CDR3 sequence is 15 residues long. CDR3 nucleotides: TGCGCCAGCAGCCAAGGGGAAGGGACAGGTATTGAGCAGTTCTTC. Translating it yields CASSQGEGTGIEQFF.

The genes are TRBV14 and TRBJ2-7; TRBD1 agrees at 7 bases. V lost 1 base to trimming and J lost 2 bases; unmatched junction nucleotides: 2. Germline lookup yields CDR1 SGHDN and CDR2 FVKESK. The CDR3 contains 14 residues. CDR3 amino acids: CASSQVGTAYEQYF. The CDR3 DNA follows: TGTGCCAGCAGCCAAGTCGGGACAGCCTACGAGCAGTACTTC.

This clone was counted at least ten times. The V call is TRBV7-8, the J call TRBJ1-3, with D unresolved. Trimming took 2 bases from V and 2 from J, leaving 19 bases between them. CDR1 is SGHVS, CDR2 FQNEAQ, per germline. The CDR3 has 18 amino acids. CDR3: CASSLSLNVRRPGNTIYF. The CDR3 DNA is TGTGCCAGCAGCTTATCTTTGAATGTCCGGAGGCCTGGAAACACCATATATTTT.

This chain joins TRBV11-2 and TRBJ2-1, with D possibly being TRBD1 (7 bases). Germline V gene sequence: CDR1 SGHAT, CDR2 FQNNGV. Between the trimmed V and J ends, which lost 2 bases and 8 bases, there was a span of 13 bases. The CDR3 runs to 14 residues. The CDR3 DNA sequence: TGTGCCAGCAGCTTATCTCAGGGGGGATATGAGCAGTTCTTC. Translating it yields CASSLSQGGYEQFF.

This sequence joins TRBV19 and TRBJ1-4, with TRBD1 identical over 9 bases. V dropped 5 bases and J dropped 4; count of bases not matched to a gene: 5. Germline assignment: CDR1 LNHDA and CDR2 SQIVND (reference sequence). The CDR3 runs to 15 residues. Here the CDR3 reads CASSLQGASNEKLFF. CDR3 in DNA: TGTGCCAGTAGTCTACAGGGGGCGAGTAATGAAAAACTGTTTTTT.

The V gene is TRBV2, the J gene TRBJ1-2; TRBD1 is a possible D gene (5 bases). The CDR3 is 15 residues long. Deletions cut 3 bases from V and 3 bases from J, with 14 bases between. CDR1 is SNHLY and CDR2 is FYNNEI in the germline V gene. The CDR3 reads CASSDYGQGDYGYTF. Here the CDR3 DNA reads TGTGCCAGCAGTGATTATGGGCAGGGCGACTATGGCTACACCTTC.

The chain couples TRBV6-5 to TRBJ2-1; TRBD1 might be the D (6 bases). Trimming removed 10 bases from V and 4 bases from J, with 17 bases in between. CDR3 length equals 14 residues. Germline-derived CDR1 and CDR2 are MNHEY and SVGAGI. CDR3 region: CATRSQGPYNEQFF. The CDR3 DNA is TGTGCCACCCGTTCCCAGGGGCCGTACAATGAGCAGTTCTTC.

This clone appeared a single time. The V and J genes are TRBV27 and TRBJ2-1, with 7 positions matching TRBD1. Per germline, CDR1 MNHEY and CDR2 SMNVEV (reference sequence). V shed 2 bases and J 7 bases; nucleotides not matched to a gene: 2. The CDR3 is made up of 13 amino acids. The CDR3 loop is CASSLGTANEQFF. The CDR3 DNA is TGTGCCAGCAGTTTAGGGACAGCAAATGAGCAGTTCTTC.

The rearrangement uses TRBV6-5 and TRBJ2-7, with 8 positions matching TRBD2. The CDR3 spans 13 residues. V lost 6 bases and J lost 7; bases outside the gene matches: 8. Per the germline V gene, CDR1 is MNHEY and CDR2 is SVGAGI. The CDR3 nucleotides are TGTGCCAGCAGGCGGGGGGCCCGGGGTGAGCAGTACTTC. Translated: CASRRGARGEQYF.

This chain connects TRBV7-8 to TRBJ2-7; possibly TRBD2 for D (6 bases). Germline lookup yields CDR1 SGHVS and CDR2 FQNEAQ. V dropped 5 bases and J dropped 2 bases, with 16 bases sitting between them. The CDR3 contains 15 residues. CDR3 in amino acids: CASSGTGTPTYEQYF. Here the CDR3 DNA reads TGTGCCAGCAGCGGGACCGGGACTCCTACCTACGAGCAGTACTTC.

This clone was picked up a small number of times. V gene TRBV27 combines with J gene TRBJ2-2; 7 bases agree with TRBD1. With V trimmed by 5 bases and J by 4 bases, 7 bases remained unmatched. Per germline, CDR1 MNHEY and CDR2 SMNVEV (reference sequence). This CDR3 spans 15 amino acids. The CDR3 DNA is TGTGCCAGCAGTGTGGGGACAGCCGTCACCGGGGAGCTGTTTTTT. Its protein is CASSVGTAVTGELFF.

The chain employs TRBV5-8 and TRBJ2-5; 8 positions match TRBD2. The CDR3 has 17 residues. V dropped 2 bases and J dropped 1; count of bases not matched to a gene: 10. Germline CDR1 and CDR2: SGHTS and YDEGEE. CDR3 in amino acids: CASSFIGAGGSQETQYF. CDR3 bases: TGTGCCAGCAGCTTCATTGGTGCGGGGGGTTCCCAAGAGACCCAGTACTTC.

The rearrangement links TRBV5-1 to TRBJ2-3, with D possibly being TRBD2 (6 bases). V was shortened by 2 bases and J by 0 bases, with 13 bases between the two germline ends. Germline CDR1 reads SGHRS; CDR2 reads YFSETQ. CDR3 size: 16 residues. CDR3 nucleotides: TGCGCCAGCAGCTTCTCCGGGACTCCTAGCACAGATACGCAGTATTTT. Its translation: CASSFSGTPSTDTQYF.